This entry describes one T cell receptor beta chain. This record belongs to a study of blood T cell repertoires in COVID-19. TCRdb keeps only in-frame clones here, not all; method: immunoSEQ multiplex PCR. This sample carries 90,000 to 120,000 clones, 69% of them seen once, and the ten largest clones take approximately 5.9%. This CDR3 is 15 amino acids long. The V gene lost 0 bases and the J gene lost 6 bases, with 14 bases spanning the gap. Germline V gene data show CDR1 as SGHRS and CDR2 as YFSETQ. The receptor was isolated from a man of 80 years or more with acute or convalescent COVID-19. This chain joins TRBV5-1 and TRBJ2-3; the D is unclear. Sequenced: peripheral blood. The CDR3 protein is CASSLARRAWDTQYF. The CDR3, as DNA: TGCGCCAGCAGCTTGGCCCGTAGAGCCTGGGATACGCAGTATTTT. Combining the CDR3 with reference TRBV5-1 and TRBJ2-3 gives the whole variable domain KAGVTQTPRYLIKTRGQQVTLSCSPISGHRSVSWYQQTPGQGLQFLFEYFSETQRNKGNFPGRFSGRQFSNSRSEMNVSTLELGDSALYLCASSLARRAWDTQYFGPGTRLTVL.